Listed below are T cell receptor beta chains from one sample, sequenced in a study of T cell changes during pregnancy in multiple sclerosis. Sequencing used immunoSEQ multiplex PCR; TCRdb keeps in-frame clones, though not all of them. This table has some 50,000 clones, over 90% appearing once. The sample here was peripheral blood, taken after pregnancy. Receptor source: a female donor with multiple sclerosis, enrolled in a pregnancy study. Each CDR3 is given with its conserved first and last residue. A D gene is named only where the DNA matches it firmly. Size values are once, few and many counts, or a class for expanded clones, and some rows have none.

cdr3_aa | cdr3_nt | j_call | v_call | d_call | clone_size
CARSETFSGNTIYF | TGTGCCAGGAGTGAAACGTTCTCTGGAAACACCATATATTTT | TRBJ1-3 | TRBV7-9 | NA | NA
CASSLAGVSYEQYF | TGTGCCAGCAGCCTCGCGGGTGTTTCCTACGAGCAGTACTTC | TRBJ2-7 | TRBV16 | NA | NA
CASSSDRLNQPQHF | TGTGCCAGCAGCAGCGACAGGCTCAATCAGCCCCAGCATTTT | TRBJ1-5 | TRBV6-5 | NA | NA
CASSFPTDMNTEAFF | TGTGCCAGCAGCTTCCCGACAGATATGAACACTGAAGCTTTCTTT | TRBJ1-1 | TRBV5-6 | NA | NA
CASSLAGTGSSGQYF | TGTGCCAGCAGTCTGGCCGGGACAGGATCCTCGGGGCAGTACTTC | TRBJ2-7 | TRBV6-5 | TRBD1 | once
CASSAPLAGGTYNEQFF | TGTGCCAGCAGCGCACCCCTAGCGGGGGGCACCTACAATGAGCAGTTCTTC | TRBJ2-1 | TRBV9 | TRBD2 | NA
CASSPGTGGNNSPLHF | TGTGCCAGCAGCCCTGGGACAGGGGGCAATAATTCACCCCTCCACTTT | TRBJ1-6 | TRBV7-7 | TRBD1 | NA
CASSPTSGAEETQYF | TGTGCCAGCTCACCCACTAGCGGGGCGGAAGAGACCCAGTACTTC | TRBJ2-5 | TRBV18 | TRBD2 | NA
CASSQQPGQGHWAYGQYF | TGTGCCAGCAGCCAGCAACCGGGACAGGGTCATTGGGCCTACGGGCAGTACTTC | TRBJ2-7 | TRBV7-6 | TRBD1 | NA
CASSPGQFYEQYF | TGTGCCAGCAGTCCCGGACAGTTCTACGAGCAGTACTTC | TRBJ2-7 | TRBV27 | NA | NA
CASSIETGNYGYTF | TGTGCCAGTAGTATAGAGACAGGGAACTATGGCTACACCTTC | TRBJ1-2 | TRBV19 | TRBD1 | NA
CASSMTSGNEQFF | TGTGCCAGTAGTATGACTAGTGGCAATGAGCAGTTCTTC | TRBJ2-1 | TRBV19 | NA | NA
CASSDPRAGGLKTQYF | TGTGCCAGCAGCGACCCCAGGGCGGGGGGCCTTAAGACCCAGTACTTC | TRBJ2-5 | TRBV5-5 | TRBD2 | NA
CAWSPAGGLSGETQYF | TGTGCCTGGAGTCCAGCGGGGGGTTTGAGTGGAGAGACCCAGTACTTC | TRBJ2-5 | TRBV30 | TRBD2 | NA
CASSFRTGTGSPLHF | TGTGCCAGCAGCTTCCGGACAGGGACGGGTTCACCCCTCCACTTT | TRBJ1-6 | TRBV7-2 | TRBD1 | NA
CASSQDRRIYGYTF | TGTGCCAGCAGCCAAGATCGGCGGATCTATGGCTACACCTTC | TRBJ1-2 | TRBV14 | NA | NA
CASSEEGKDYGYTF | TGTGCCAGCAGTGAGGAGGGAAAAGACTATGGCTACACCTTC | TRBJ1-2 | TRBV2 | NA | few
CASSSRIGELFF | TGTGCCAGCAGCTCTAGGATCGGGGAGCTGTTTTTT | TRBJ2-2 | TRBV11-3 | NA | NA
CASSYSGDPGNTIYF | TGTGCCAGCAGTTACTCAGGGGATCCTGGAAACACCATATATTTT | TRBJ1-3 | TRBV6-5 | NA | NA
CASSVREYNYGYTF | TGTGCCAGCAGCGTAAGGGAGTACAACTATGGCTACACCTTC | TRBJ1-2 | TRBV9 | NA | NA
CAWSFTGNTEAFF | TGTGCCTGGAGTTTTACCGGGAACACTGAAGCTTTCTTT | TRBJ1-1 | TRBV30 | NA | NA
CASSLALNSGNTIYF | TGTGCCAGCAGCTTAGCGCTAAACTCTGGAAACACCATATATTTT | TRBJ1-3 | TRBV7-9 | NA | NA
CASSPSRGGAVESPLHF | TGTGCCAGCAGCCCTAGCCGGGGGGGGGCTGTAGAATCACCCCTCCACTTT | TRBJ1-6 | TRBV7-6 | NA | NA
CASSGRAQGLTGELFF | TGTGCCAGCTCCGGCAGGGCACAGGGGTTGACCGGGGAGCTGTTTTTT | TRBJ2-2 | TRBV18 | TRBD1 | NA
CAISSKETQYF | TGTGCCATCAGTTCCAAAGAGACCCAGTACTTC | TRBJ2-5 | TRBV10-3 | NA | once
CASSGTSGGRQETQYF | TGTGCCAGCAGTGGCACTAGCGGGGGCCGTCAAGAGACCCAGTACTTC | TRBJ2-5 | TRBV27 | TRBD2 | NA
CATGAPGQRSYEQYF | TGTGCCACCGGGGCCCCGGGACAGAGGTCCTACGAGCAGTACTTC | TRBJ2-7 | TRBV15 | TRBD1 | NA
CASSLSGSDTQYF | TGTGCCAGCAGCCTGAGTGGTTCAGATACGCAGTATTTT | TRBJ2-3 | TRBV5-4 | NA | NA
CASSLVFRQANNEQFF | TGTGCCAGCAGCTTGGTTTTTCGACAGGCGAACAATGAGCAGTTCTTC | TRBJ2-1 | TRBV5-4 | NA | NA
CASSRGGVNNEQFF | TGCGCCAGCAGCCGCGGGGGGGTAAACAATGAGCAGTTCTTC | TRBJ2-1 | TRBV4-3 | TRBD2 | NA
CASSQGRTGVRVEQYF | TGCGCCAGCAGCCAAGGTAGGACAGGGGTACGAGTCGAGCAGTACTTC | TRBJ2-7 | TRBV4-1 | TRBD1 | NA
CASSLGTDSGNTIYF | TGTGCCAGCAGCCTTGGGACAGACTCTGGAAACACCATATATTTT | TRBJ1-3 | TRBV11-3 | TRBD1 | NA
CASSEDRVQETQYF | TGTGCCAGCAGTGAAGATAGAGTACAAGAGACCCAGTACTTC | TRBJ2-5 | TRBV2 | NA | NA
CASSAWDRGTSGNTIYF | TGTGCCAGCAGCGCGTGGGACAGGGGGACGAGTGGAAACACCATATATTTT | TRBJ1-3 | TRBV9 | TRBD1 | NA
CASSKAGGSLYGYTF | TGTGCCAGCAGCAAAGCAGGTGGGAGCCTATATGGCTACACCTTC | TRBJ1-2 | TRBV21-1 | NA | NA
CATSGEGPYGYTF | TGTGCCACCAGCGGGGAGGGCCCCTATGGCTACACCTTC | TRBJ1-2 | TRBV15 | NA | NA
CASSVATRQGRGNTIYF | TGTGCCAGCAGCGTAGCCACCCGACAGGGGCGAGGAAACACCATATATTTT | TRBJ1-3 | TRBV9 | TRBD1 | NA
CASSLRQGRETQYF | TGTGCCAGTAGTCTTCGACAGGGGCGAGAGACCCAGTACTTC | TRBJ2-5 | TRBV19 | TRBD1 | NA
CASSYSRDRAYEQYF | TGTGCCAGCAGTTACTCGAGAGACAGGGCCTACGAGCAGTACTTC | TRBJ2-7 | TRBV6-5 | TRBD1 | once
CASSPRGTGVGNTIYF | TGTGCCAGTAGTCCCCGAGGGACAGGGGTTGGAAACACCATATATTTT | TRBJ1-3 | TRBV19 | TRBD1 | NA
CASSELAGYGYTF | TGTGCCAGCAGTGAGCTGGCAGGCTATGGCTACACCTTC | TRBJ1-2 | TRBV6-1 | NA | NA
CASSLAKIGPFWNEKLFF | TGTGCCAGCAGCTTAGCGAAGATTGGCCCCTTTTGGAATGAAAAACTGTTTTTT | TRBJ1-4 | TRBV5-5 | NA | NA
CAWSVGLAGGYNEQFF | TGTGCCTGGAGTGTCGGTCTAGCGGGGGGCTACAATGAGCAGTTCTTC | TRBJ2-1 | TRBV30 | TRBD2 | NA
CASSGRQGTGANVLTF | TGTGCCAGCAGCGGAAGACAGGGGACTGGGGCCAACGTCCTGACTTTC | TRBJ2-6 | TRBV5-8 | TRBD1 | NA
CASSGREYNQPQHF | TGTGCCAGTTCGGGACGGGAGTACAATCAGCCCCAGCATTTT | TRBJ1-5 | TRBV19 | NA | once
CASSSRWGVGTEAFF | TGTGCCAGCAGCTCTAGGTGGGGGGTTGGGACTGAAGCTTTCTTT | TRBJ1-1 | TRBV7-9 | NA | NA
CASSVGAGRHQPQHF | TGTGCCAGCAGCGTAGGAGCGGGGCGGCATCAGCCCCAGCATTTT | TRBJ1-5 | TRBV9 | NA | NA
CATHRGDSGDTQYF | TGTGCCACCCACCGGGGTGATTCAGGTGATACGCAGTATTTT | TRBJ2-3 | TRBV15 | NA | NA
CASSQVTSDYSPLHF | TGCGCCAGCAGCCAAGTTACTTCTGATTATTCACCCCTCCACTTT | TRBJ1-6 | TRBV4-3 | NA | NA
CASSVLAGGSSTDTQYF | TGTGCCAGCAGCGTCCTAGCGGGGGGGTCAAGCACAGATACGCAGTATTTT | TRBJ2-3 | TRBV6-4 | TRBD2 | NA
CASNEDFSSSPLHF | TGCGCCAGCAATGAGGACTTTAGCAGTTCACCCCTCCACTTT | TRBJ1-6 | TRBV10-1 | NA | NA
CASSLDRAADTQYF | TGTGCCAGCAGCTTGGACAGGGCAGCAGATACGCAGTATTTT | TRBJ2-3 | TRBV5-5 | NA | NA
CASSYLTGQRVYEQYF | TGCGCCAGCAGCTACCTAACGGGACAGCGTGTTTACGAGCAGTACTTC | TRBJ2-7 | TRBV5-1 | TRBD1 | NA
CSVATSGGILGDEQFF | TGCAGCGTTGCTACTAGCGGGGGCATTCTCGGGGATGAGCAGTTCTTC | TRBJ2-1 | TRBV29-1 | TRBD2 | NA
CSVAGSGELFF | TGCAGCGTTGCAGGCTCCGGGGAGCTGTTTTTT | TRBJ2-2 | TRBV29-1 | NA | once
CASSQRASGAQETQYF | TGTGCCAGCAGCCAACGGGCTAGCGGGGCCCAAGAGACCCAGTACTTC | TRBJ2-5 | TRBV4-2 | TRBD2 | NA